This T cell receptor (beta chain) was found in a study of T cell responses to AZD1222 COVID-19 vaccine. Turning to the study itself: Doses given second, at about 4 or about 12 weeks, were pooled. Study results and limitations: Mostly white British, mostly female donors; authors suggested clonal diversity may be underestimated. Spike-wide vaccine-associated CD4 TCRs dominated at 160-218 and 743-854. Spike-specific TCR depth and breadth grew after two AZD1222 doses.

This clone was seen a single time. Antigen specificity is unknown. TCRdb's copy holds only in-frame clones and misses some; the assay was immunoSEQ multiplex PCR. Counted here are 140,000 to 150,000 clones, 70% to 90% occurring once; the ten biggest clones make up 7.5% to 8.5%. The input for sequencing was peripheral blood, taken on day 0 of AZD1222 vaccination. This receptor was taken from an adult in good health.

The CDR3 here is CATSDAGTSRVGYTF. The CDR3 DNA reads TGTGCCACCAGTGATGCCGGGACCTCTAGGGTTGGCTACACCTTC. The chain couples TRBV24-1 to TRBJ1-2, with a weak D call TRBD1 (5 bases). V was shortened by 3 bases and J by 7 bases, with 17 bases between the two germline ends. The V gene's germline CDR1 is KGHDR and CDR2 SFDVKD. The CDR3 is 15 amino acids.